This T cell receptor (beta chain) was captured in a study of beta chain features in type 1 diabetes. The CDR3 has 21 amino acids. Trimming removed 2 bases at V and 4 bases at J, with 29 bases between. General study results and limits: In these data, an HLA type influence on TCRB rearrangement remained unresolved. Naive, central memory and Treg TCRB repertoires appeared more alike in patients than in healthy donors. For Type 1 diabetes patients, all four CD4+ subsets carried TCRB CDR3s that were moderately but significantly shorter. The cDNA sequencing approach could over-represent high-TCR-expressing cells.

The authors reverse transcribed all of the isolated RNA, so sequencing captured expressed TCRB transcripts. Produced via immunoSEQ multiplex PCR; TCRdb's table is partial and in-frame only. The sample shows more than 550,000 clones, around 15% of them seen only once. By way of CD45RO/CCR7/CD25/CD127/CD95/CD27, the CD4+ regulatory, stem cell-like memory, central memory and naive cells were sorted. This clone was detected a few times. Its antigen is undetermined. The material sequenced was naive CD4+ T cells from blood. The chain couples TRBV23-1 to TRBJ2-2; maybe TRBD1 (6 bases). TRBV23-1 has ORF status, its function being uncertain. The sequence was obtained from a man in his late teens or twenties with type 1 diabetes. The CDR3 coding sequence is TGCGCCAGCAGTCAAATCGTACCCCCTGGGTGGGGGACATATATCACCGGGGAGCTGTTTTTT. Its protein is CASSQIVPPGWGTYITGELFF.